The entry below gives a single T cell receptor beta chain sequence along with its context. Its antigen is currently unknown. TCRdb keeps only in-frame clones here, not all; method: immunoSEQ multiplex PCR. This table holds 300,000 to 350,000 clones, 88% found once. The record originates from a study of Ad26.COV2.S vaccination and SARS-CoV-2 variants. Across the whole study: Within the COV1001 Ad26.COV2.S trial arm, the donor was enrolled. Overall study results and limits: After vaccination, substantial breadth of spike-specific CD8+ and CD4+ responses was reported. Vaccine recipients showed a spike-specific TCR breadth that was higher than in placebo recipients.

Germline V lookup: CDR1 MNHNS, CDR2 SASEGT. The CDR3 extends over 11 amino acids. The germline V and J ends were trimmed by 3 bases and 1 base, with 0 bases remaining between them. As for treatment: roughly 20 received Ad26.COV2.S at low or high dose, single or two shots; 5 received placebo; per-sample allocation not given. Collection of the samples took place on day 63 after the first injection of vaccine or placebo. The genes are TRBV6-1 and TRBJ1-1, with D unresolved. The TCR comes from a person aged 18-65 years who received the Ad26.COV2.S COVID-19 vaccine or a placebo. Sample: peripheral blood, taken in a trial of Ad26.COV2.S vaccine versus placebo. This CDR3 is CASSENTEAFF. Here the CDR3 DNA reads TGTGCCAGCAGTGAGAACACTGAAGCTTTCTTT.